This T cell receptor (beta chain) was found in a study of response to subunit inactivated influenza vaccine. TCRdb ran MiXCR on the RT-PCR reads and lists one entry per CDR3 protein. The sample lists some 600,000 distinct CDR3 sequences, 14% occurring once. Study-wide results and limits: Few new T cells, the authors suggested, are recruited by each seasonal influenza vaccination.

Details on this clonotype: Antigen unknown.

The TCR sequence derives from a man aged 50 to 59 who received an inactivated influenza vaccine. The material sequenced was PBMCs from blood, taken 14 to 15 days before vaccination.

The CDR3 coding sequence is TGTGCCAGCAGCTCTCCAACTAGCGGGCTATACGAGCAGTACTTC. This translates into CASSSPTSGLYEQYF. The rearrangement joins TRBV7-2 to TRBJ2-7; TRBD2 matches 9 bases. Germline V CDR1 and CDR2: SGHTA, FQGNSA. The CDR3 spans 15 residues. J lost 4 bases, V lost 4 bases, and 8 bases had no gene match.